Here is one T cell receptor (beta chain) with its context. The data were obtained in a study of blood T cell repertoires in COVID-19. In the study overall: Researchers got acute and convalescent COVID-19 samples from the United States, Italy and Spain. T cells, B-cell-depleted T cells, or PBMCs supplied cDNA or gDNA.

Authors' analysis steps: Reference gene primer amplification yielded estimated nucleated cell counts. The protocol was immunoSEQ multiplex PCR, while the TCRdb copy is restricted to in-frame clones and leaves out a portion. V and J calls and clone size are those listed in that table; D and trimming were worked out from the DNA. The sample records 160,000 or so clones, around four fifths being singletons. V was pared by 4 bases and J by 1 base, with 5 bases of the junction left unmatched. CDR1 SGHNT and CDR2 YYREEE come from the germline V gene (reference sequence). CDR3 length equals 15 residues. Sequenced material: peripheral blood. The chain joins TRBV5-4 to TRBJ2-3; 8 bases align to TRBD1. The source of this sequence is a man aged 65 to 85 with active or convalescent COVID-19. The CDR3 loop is CASSQGQERTDTQYF. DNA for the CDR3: TGTGCCAGCAGCCAGGGACAGGAACGCACAGATACGCAGTATTTT.